This T cell receptor (beta chain) appears in the sequencing data of a study of OX40 agonist ivuxolimab in advanced cancers. About the study: Dose-escalation patients had hepatocellular carcinoma, melanoma, renal cell or head and neck cancer. Overall study findings and caveats: It was not determined which antigens were specifically recognized by the peripheral T cells that had undergone clonal expansion. Both blood CD4+ and CD8+ T cells showed clonal growth by week 6 at 0.1 to 3.0 mg/kg. CD8+ T cells averaged more expanded clones than CD4+.

Sequenced by immunoSEQ multiplex PCR; TCRdb stores in-frame clones only, minus some. The table lists roughly 72,000 clones, approximately 94% of them singletons, with 15% to 19% in the top ten. Comments on this clone: Its specificity is not known.

The V and J ends lost 2 bases and 2 bases respectively, with 11 bases between them. Germline-derived CDR1 and CDR2 are SGHNT and YYREEE (reference sequence). CDR3 length: 14 residues. The input for sequencing was CD4+ or CD8+ T cells sorted from blood, taken in a trial of the OX40 agonist ivuxolimab. This TCR was sampled from an adult with an advanced solid tumor such as melanoma, head and neck, liver or kidney cancer. The V call is TRBV5-4, the J call TRBJ2-7; D unresolved. CDR3 amino acids: CASSLRANTYEQYF. The CDR3 coding sequence is TGTGCCAGCAGCTTACGGGCCAACACCTACGAGCAGTACTTC.